This TCR beta chain was retrieved from a study of blood T cell repertoires in COVID-19. In Seattle, patients joined the study during active infection and were tracked longitudinally. Germline CDR1 SGHDN, CDR2 FVKESK. Trimming took 1 base from V and 5 from J; bases not matched to a gene: 3. The CDR3 spans 15 residues. Of note for this clone: Within the sample, other DNA sequences also encode this same CDR3.

TCRdb keeps only in-frame clones here, not all; method: immunoSEQ multiplex PCR. This table holds about 250,000 clones, about 87% found once. The genes are TRBV14 and TRBJ2-2, with TRBD1 identical over 8 bases. The specimen sequenced was peripheral blood. The receptor comes from a woman in her 30s with COVID-19, enrolled during active disease. CDR3 loop: CASSQGQGRTGELFF. CDR3 sequence (DNA): TGTGCCAGCAGCCAAGGACAGGGGAGGACCGGGGAGCTGTTTTTT.